What follows are 21 T cell receptor beta chains derived from one specimen sequenced in a study of blood T cells in healthy people across ages. A second about 6 to 12 cycle PCR used barcoded and J-beta primers. TCRdb re-derived calls from the 5' RACE reads in MiXCR, one entry per CDR3 protein. The sample includes over 1,500,000 distinct CDR3 sequences, 39% seen only once; the top ten take roughly 23%. Sample: blood. These receptor sequences come from a human donor in good health.

This chain uses TRBV20-1 with TRBJ2-4, with 12 bases that match TRBD2. The germline V gene has CDR1 DFQATT and CDR2 SNEGSKA (reference sequence). Trimming at V came to 2 bases and at J to 13 bases, leaving 15 bases not matched to a gene. The CDR3 spans 16 residues. The CDR3 region has the DNA TGCAGTGCTAGACTCCTCCAACTAGCGGGGGGTTCAAAGCAGTACTTC. This codes for CSARLLQLAGGSKQYF.

CDR3 sequence: CASSLGPTGPGANVLTF. Written as DNA, the CDR3 is TGTGCCAGCAGTCTCGGGCCGACGGGCCCTGGGGCCAACGTCCTGACTTTC. This sequence joins TRBV28 and TRBJ2-6; D remains ambiguous. Trimming pared 5 bases from V and 2 bases from J, leaving 16 bases between. The germline V gene encodes CDR1 MDHEN and CDR2 SYDVKM. The CDR3 totals 17 residues.

The chain recombines TRBV12-3 or TRBV12-4 with TRBJ1-6; D possibly corresponds to TRBD1 (6 bases). This CDR3 spans 13 amino acids. Trimming took off 5 bases at V and 9 bases at J, with 11 bases between the two ends. In DNA, the CDR3 is TGTGCCAGCAGTATGGAGGGGGGTTCACCCCTCCACTTT. Protein: CASSMEGGSPLHF.

This clonotype showed up just a few times. This rearrangement joins TRBV7-2 to TRBJ2-5; the D is unclear. V lost 7 bases, J lost 0 bases, and 9 bases lay in between. This CDR3 has 13 amino acids. Germline CDR1 reads SGHTA; CDR2 reads FQGNSA. CDR3 region: CASKGRNQETQYF. The CDR3 DNA sequence: TGTGCCAGCAAAGGCAGGAACCAAGAGACCCAGTACTTC.

This clonotype was detected ten times or more. The gene calls are TRBV12-3 or TRBV12-4 and TRBJ2-7; tentative D call: TRBD1 (6 bases). This CDR3 spans 14 amino acids. V lost 5 bases to trimming and J lost 3 bases, with 14 bases between them. The CDR3 DNA reads as TGTGCCAGCAGTCCTGGGACAAGTTTCTACGAGCAGTACTTC. It codes for CASSPGTSFYEQYF.

The chain carries TRBV5-1 and TRBJ2-3; D possibly corresponds to TRBD1 (6 bases). Between the trimmed V and J ends, which lost 2 bases and 3 bases, there was a span of 13 bases. Per the germline V gene, CDR1 is SGHRS and CDR2 is YFSETQ. This CDR3 is built from 15 residues. In DNA form, the CDR3 reads TGCGCCAGCAGCTTAAGCAGGGGCCTTACAGATACGCAGTATTTT. Its protein is CASSLSRGLTDTQYF. Using reference TRBV5-1 and TRBJ2-3 for the parts outside the CDR3, the full variable domain is KAGVTQTPRYLIKTRGQQVTLSCSPISGHRSVSWYQQTPGQGLQFLFEYFSETQRNKGNFPGRFSGRQFSNSRSEMNVSTLELGDSALYLCASSLSRGLTDTQYFGPGTRLTVL.

CDR3 bases: TGTGCCAGCAGCAGACGGAACGGGTACCAAGAGACCCAGTACTTC. Translation gives CASSRRNGYQETQYF. This rearrangement joins TRBV7-2 to TRBJ2-5; D gene unclear. CDR1 SGHTA and CDR2 FQGNSA come from the germline V gene. The CDR3 is made up of 15 amino acids. V lost 5 bases, J lost 0 bases, and 13 bases lay in between.

V and J are TRBV5-1 and TRBJ1-2; no clear D. Deletions cut 0 bases from V and 4 bases from J, with 10 bases between. CDR1 is SGHRS, CDR2 YFSETQ, per germline. The CDR3 runs 14 residues. The CDR3 sequence: CASSLAFDPYGYTF. In nucleotides, the CDR3 is TGCGCCAGCAGCTTGGCCTTCGACCCCTATGGCTACACCTTC.

V gene TRBV29-1 combines with J gene TRBJ1-1; 7 bases match TRBD1. J gave up 6 bases and V 5 bases, and 12 bases lay outside the gene matches. This CDR3 has 14 residues. In germline, CDR1 is SQVTM, CDR2 ANQGSEA. CDR3 region: CSVLKTGKKSEAFF. The DNA for the CDR3 is TGCAGCGTTCTAAAGACAGGGAAAAAATCTGAAGCTTTCTTT.

This clonotype turned up a few times. The chain employs TRBV20-1 and TRBJ1-3; D gene unclear. V was pared by 6 bases and J by 0 bases, with 9 bases between. This CDR3 has 13 amino acids. Germline V gives CDR1 DFQATT, CDR2 SNEGSKA (reference sequence). CDR3 amino acids: CSATRYSGNTIYF. The CDR3 region has the DNA TGCAGTGCCACCCGTTACTCTGGAAACACCATATATTTT.

The V and J genes are TRBV5-1 and TRBJ1-1, with D unresolved. V lost 5 bases and J lost 1, with 12 bases in between. This CDR3 has 14 amino acids. CDR1 is SGHRS, CDR2 YFSETQ, per germline. The CDR3 sequence is CASSDGFGNTEAFF. DNA for the CDR3: TGCGCCAGCAGTGACGGATTTGGGAACACTGAAGCTTTCTTT.

This rearrangement joins TRBV10-3 to TRBJ1-1; possible D gene TRBD1, 5 bases. The CDR3 loop spans 15 amino acids. Germline lookup yields CDR1 ENHRY and CDR2 SYGVKD. Trimming took 2 bases from V and 5 from J, leaving 15 bases between them. The CDR3 protein is CAISEGLGVGTEAFF. The CDR3 nucleotides read TGTGCCATCAGTGAGGGGTTGGGGGTCGGGACTGAAGCTTTCTTT.

The chain recombines TRBV10-3 with TRBJ1-5; no clear D gene. This CDR3 comprises 14 residues. With 2 bases removed from V and 3 bases from J, the gap between germline ends came to 8 bases. CDR1 and CDR2 from the germline V gene are ENHRY and SYGVKD. CDR3 nucleotides: TGTGCCATCAGTGAGACCGGGTACAATCAGCCCCAGCATTTT. It is translated as CAISETGYNQPQHF.

This clonotype was seen more than once but under ten times. This chain connects TRBV5-1 to TRBJ1-2, with D possibly being TRBD1 (6 bases). Deletions cut 1 base from V and 4 bases from J, with 11 bases between. CDR3 length: 14 amino acids. Germline CDR1 reads SGHRS; CDR2 reads YFSETQ. The CDR3 spells CASSLRQGTYGYTF. The DNA of the CDR3 is TGCGCCAGCAGCTTGCGCCAGGGGACCTATGGCTACACCTTC. Drawing the rest from reference TRBV5-1 and TRBJ1-2, the complete variable domain is KAGVTQTPRYLIKTRGQQVTLSCSPISGHRSVSWYQQTPGQGLQFLFEYFSETQRNKGNFPGRFSGRQFSNSRSEMNVSTLELGDSALYLCASSLRQGTYGYTFGSGTRLTVV.

There are many counts of this clonotype. The genes are TRBV24-1 and TRBJ2-5; no definite D call. The CDR3 loop spans 13 amino acids. Germline-derived CDR1 and CDR2 are KGHDR and SFDVKD. V lost 5 bases and J lost 1, with 7 bases in between. CDR3 amino acids: CATSVNSQETQYF. The CDR3 DNA reads TGTGCCACCAGTGTCAACTCCCAAGAGACCCAGTACTTC.

A few counts support this clonotype. V gene TRBV7-2 combines with J gene TRBJ2-5; the D call may be TRBD1 or TRBD2 (5 bases each). The germline CDR1 and CDR2 sequences are SGHTA and FQGNSA. V lost 5 bases and J 5 bases, leaving 15 bases between the germline ends. The CDR3 extends over 14 amino acids. CDR3 loop: CASSPLGVGETQYF. DNA of the CDR3: TGTGCCAGCAGCCCGCTGGGGGTGGGGGAGACCCAGTACTTC. Supplemented by reference TRBV7-2 and TRBJ2-5, the full variable domain reads GAGVSQSPSNKVTEKGKDVELRCDPISGHTALYWYRQSLGQGLEFLIYFQGNSAPDKSGLPSDRFSAERTGGSVSTLTIQRTQQEDSAVYLCASSPLGVGETQYFGPGTRLLVL.

Remarks on this clonotype: One junction end does not reproduce the germline sequence, and a read error may be involved. The chain has TRBV15 and TRBJ1-1; D uncertain. The CDR3 runs 15 residues. From germline, CDR1 is LNHNV and CDR2 YYDKDF (reference sequence). Here the CDR3 reads CATGRGAGSYTEAFF. The CDR3 DNA follows: TGTGCCACCGGCAGAGGTGCAGGCTCCTACACTGAAGCTTTCTTT.

V gene TRBV6-2 or TRBV6-3 combines with J gene TRBJ1-6; D uncertain. The V gene lost 1 base and the J gene lost 10 bases, with 14 bases spanning the gap. Per germline, CDR1 MNHEY and CDR2 SVGEGT. This CDR3 spans 15 amino acids. The CDR3 is CASSYYLLSGSPLHF. CDR3 DNA sequence: TGTGCCAGCAGTTACTACTTGCTCTCGGGATCACCCCTCCACTTT.

This clonotype has a handful of counts. The chain uses TRBV20-1 and TRBJ2-3, with D hard to call. The V gene lost 2 bases and the J gene lost 0 bases, with 12 bases spanning the gap. The CDR3 loop spans 15 amino acids. Germline CDR1 reads DFQATT; CDR2 reads SNEGSKA (reference sequence). CDR3 protein: CSARSHRSSTDTQYF. Written as DNA, the CDR3 is TGCAGTGCTAGAAGCCACCGGTCTAGCACAGATACGCAGTATTTT.

This clonotype appeared a few times. The genes are TRBV5-6 and TRBJ2-7, with 9 nucleotides matching TRBD1. The CDR3 spans 14 residues. Germline V gene lookup returns CDR1 SGHDT and CDR2 YYEEEE. The V segment lost 4 bases and the J segment 3 bases; nucleotides outside the gene matches: 5. Here the CDR3 reads CASSGGQGNYEQYF. The CDR3 coding sequence is TGTGCCAGCAGCGGGGGACAGGGTAACTACGAGCAGTACTTC.

The chain uses TRBV11-2 and TRBJ2-7; D remains ambiguous. V lost 3 bases to trimming and J lost 0 bases, with 9 bases between them. This CDR3 is built from 14 residues. Germline V gene lookup returns CDR1 SGHAT and CDR2 FQNNGV. CDR3 in DNA: TGTGCCAGCAGCTTCTATCGGATCTCCTACGAGCAGTACTTC. Amino acid sequence: CASSFYRISYEQYF.